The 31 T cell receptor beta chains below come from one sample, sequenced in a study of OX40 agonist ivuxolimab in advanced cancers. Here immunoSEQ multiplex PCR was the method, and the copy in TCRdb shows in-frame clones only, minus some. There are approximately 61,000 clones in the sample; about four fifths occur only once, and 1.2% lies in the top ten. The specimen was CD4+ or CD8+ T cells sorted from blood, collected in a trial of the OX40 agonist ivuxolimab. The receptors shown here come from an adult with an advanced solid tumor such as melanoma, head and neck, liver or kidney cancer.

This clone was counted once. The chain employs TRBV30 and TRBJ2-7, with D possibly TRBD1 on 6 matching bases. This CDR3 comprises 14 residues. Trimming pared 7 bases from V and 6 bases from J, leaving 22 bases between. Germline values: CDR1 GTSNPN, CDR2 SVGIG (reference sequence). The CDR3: CASQTGTPIGEQYF. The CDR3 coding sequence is TGTGCCTCGCAAACCGGGACACCCATCGGCGAGCAGTACTTC.

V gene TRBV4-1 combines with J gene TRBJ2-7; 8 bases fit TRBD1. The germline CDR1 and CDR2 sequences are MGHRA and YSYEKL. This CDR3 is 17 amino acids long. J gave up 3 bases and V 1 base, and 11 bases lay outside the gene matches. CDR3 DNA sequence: TGCGCCAGCAGCCAAGGATTCCAGGGGGCGAAGGGCTACGAGCAGTACTTC. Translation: CASSQGFQGAKGYEQYF.

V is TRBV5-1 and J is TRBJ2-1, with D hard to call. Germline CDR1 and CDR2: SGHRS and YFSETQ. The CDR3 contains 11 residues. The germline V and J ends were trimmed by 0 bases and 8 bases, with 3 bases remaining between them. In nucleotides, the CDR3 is TGCGCCAGCAGCTTGGGTCATGAGCAGTTCTTC. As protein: CASSLGHEQFF.

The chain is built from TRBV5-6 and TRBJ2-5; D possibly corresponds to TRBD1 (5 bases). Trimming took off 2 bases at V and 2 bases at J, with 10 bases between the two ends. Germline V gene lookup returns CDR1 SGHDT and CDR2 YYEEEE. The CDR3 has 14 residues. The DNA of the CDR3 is TGTGCCAGCAGCTTCCATGACAGACAAGAGACCCAGTACTTC. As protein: CASSFHDRQETQYF.

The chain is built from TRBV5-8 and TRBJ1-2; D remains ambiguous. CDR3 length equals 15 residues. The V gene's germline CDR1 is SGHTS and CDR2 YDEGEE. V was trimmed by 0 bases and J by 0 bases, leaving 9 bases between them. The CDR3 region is CASSLVGGTNYGYTF. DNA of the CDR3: TGTGCCAGCAGCTTGGTGGGAGGAACTAACTATGGCTACACCTTC. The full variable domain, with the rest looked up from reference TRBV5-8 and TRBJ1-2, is EAGVTQSPTHLIKTRGQQATLRCSPISGHTSVYWYQQALGLGLQFLLWYDEGEERNRGNFPPRFSGRQFPNYSSELNVNALELEDSALYLCASSLVGGTNYGYTFGSGTRLTVV.

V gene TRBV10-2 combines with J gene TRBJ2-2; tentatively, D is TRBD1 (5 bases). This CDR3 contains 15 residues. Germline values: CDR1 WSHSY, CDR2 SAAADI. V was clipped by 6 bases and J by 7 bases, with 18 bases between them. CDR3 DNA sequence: TGCGCCAGCAGCCTGATGGGGCTAAAAGGCGGGGAGCTGTTTTTT. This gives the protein CASSLMGLKGGELFF.

CDR3 sequence: CASSASPGQGYEQYF. The CDR3 region has the DNA TGTGCCAGCAGCGCATCACCGGGACAGGGGTACGAGCAGTACTTC. V is TRBV9 and J is TRBJ2-7, with 10 bases fitting TRBD1. The germline V gene has CDR1 SGDLS and CDR2 YYNGEE. The ends lost 3 bases at V and 4 bases at J; junction bases unmatched: 7. The CDR3 loop spans 15 amino acids. Filled out from reference TRBV9 and TRBJ2-7, the complete variable domain reads DSGVTQTPKHLITATGQRVTLRCSPRSGDLSVYWYQQSLDQGLQFLIQYYNGEERAKGNILERFSAQQFPDLHSELNLSSLELGDSALYFCASSASPGQGYEQYFGPGTRLTVT.

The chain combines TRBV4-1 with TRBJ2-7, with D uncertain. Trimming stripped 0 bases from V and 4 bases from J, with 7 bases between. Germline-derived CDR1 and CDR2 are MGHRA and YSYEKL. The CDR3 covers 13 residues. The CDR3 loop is CASSQDVGYEQYF. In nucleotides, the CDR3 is TGCGCCAGCAGCCAAGACGTGGGTTACGAGCAGTACTTC.

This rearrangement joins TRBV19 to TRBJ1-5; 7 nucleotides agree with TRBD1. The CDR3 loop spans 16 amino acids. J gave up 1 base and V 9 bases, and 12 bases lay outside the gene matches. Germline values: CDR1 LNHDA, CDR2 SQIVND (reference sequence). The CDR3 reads CASRRQGGNSNQPQHF. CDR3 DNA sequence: TGTGCCAGCCGGAGACAGGGCGGAAACAGCAATCAGCCCCAGCATTTT.

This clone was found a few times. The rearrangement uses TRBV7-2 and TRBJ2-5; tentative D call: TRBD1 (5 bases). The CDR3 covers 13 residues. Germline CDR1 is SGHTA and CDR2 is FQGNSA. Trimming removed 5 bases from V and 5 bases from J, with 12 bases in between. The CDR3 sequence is CASSPGRAETQYF. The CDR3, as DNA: TGTGCCAGCAGCCCCGGCAGGGCGGAGACCCAGTACTTC.

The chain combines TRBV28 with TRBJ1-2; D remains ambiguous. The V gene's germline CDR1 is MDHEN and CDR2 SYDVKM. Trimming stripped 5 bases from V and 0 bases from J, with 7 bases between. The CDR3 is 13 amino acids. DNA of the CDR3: TGTGCCAGCAGTAGTTCGCCTAACTATGGCTACACCTTC. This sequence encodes CASSSSPNYGYTF.

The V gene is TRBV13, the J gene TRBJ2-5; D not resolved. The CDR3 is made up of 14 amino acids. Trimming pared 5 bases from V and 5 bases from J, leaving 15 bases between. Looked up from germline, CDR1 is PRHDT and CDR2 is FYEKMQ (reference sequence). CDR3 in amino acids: CASSPSGLRETQYF. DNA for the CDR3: TGTGCCAGCAGCCCCTCGGGCCTCAGGGAGACCCAGTACTTC.

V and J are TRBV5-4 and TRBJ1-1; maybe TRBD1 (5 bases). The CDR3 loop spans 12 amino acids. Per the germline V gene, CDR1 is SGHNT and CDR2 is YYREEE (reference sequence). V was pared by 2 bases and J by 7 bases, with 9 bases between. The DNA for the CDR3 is TGTGCCAGCAGCTTAAGGACATTTGAAGCTTTCTTT. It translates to CASSLRTFEAFF.

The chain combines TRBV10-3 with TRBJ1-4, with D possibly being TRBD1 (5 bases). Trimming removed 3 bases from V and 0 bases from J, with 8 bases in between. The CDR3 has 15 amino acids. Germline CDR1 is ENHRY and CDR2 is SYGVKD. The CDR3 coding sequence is TGTGCCATCAGTGAAGGGGTTGCAACTAATGAAAAACTGTTTTTT. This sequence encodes CAISEGVATNEKLFF.

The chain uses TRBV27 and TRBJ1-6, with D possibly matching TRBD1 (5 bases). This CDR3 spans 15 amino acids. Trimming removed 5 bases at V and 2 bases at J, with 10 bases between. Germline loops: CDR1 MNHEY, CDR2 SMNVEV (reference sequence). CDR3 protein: CASSLRGAYNSPLHF. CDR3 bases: TGTGCCAGCAGTCTGCGGGGGGCCTATAATTCACCCCTCCACTTT.

CDR3 loop: CASSASRANYGYTF. CDR3 nucleotides: TGCGCCAGCAGCGCAAGCAGAGCTAACTATGGCTACACCTTC. The rearrangement links TRBV5-1 to TRBJ1-2; unclear D gene. Trimming shortened V by 4 bases and J by 0 bases, and 10 bases separated the two germline ends. The CDR3 consists of 14 residues. Germline V lookup: CDR1 SGHRS, CDR2 YFSETQ.

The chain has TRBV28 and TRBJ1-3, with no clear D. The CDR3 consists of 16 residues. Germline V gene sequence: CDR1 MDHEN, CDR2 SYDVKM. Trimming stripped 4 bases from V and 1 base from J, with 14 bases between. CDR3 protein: CASSSIGTHSGNTIYF. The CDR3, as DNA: TGTGCCAGCAGTTCAATTGGTACCCATTCTGGAAACACCATATATTTT.

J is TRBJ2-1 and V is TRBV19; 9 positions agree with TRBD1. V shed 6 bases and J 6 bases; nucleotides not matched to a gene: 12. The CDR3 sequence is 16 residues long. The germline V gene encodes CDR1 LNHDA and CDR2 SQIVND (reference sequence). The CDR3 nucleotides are TGTGCCAGTAGCCAGGGGGGACAGGGATGGGGCAATGAGCAGTTCTTC. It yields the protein CASSQGGQGWGNEQFF. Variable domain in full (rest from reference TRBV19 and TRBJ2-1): DGGITQSPKYLFRKEGQNVTLSCEQNLNHDAMYWYRQDPGQGLRLIYYSQIVNDFQKGDIAEGYSVSREKKESFPLTVTSAQKNPTAFYLCASSQGGQGWGNEQFFGPGTRLTVL.

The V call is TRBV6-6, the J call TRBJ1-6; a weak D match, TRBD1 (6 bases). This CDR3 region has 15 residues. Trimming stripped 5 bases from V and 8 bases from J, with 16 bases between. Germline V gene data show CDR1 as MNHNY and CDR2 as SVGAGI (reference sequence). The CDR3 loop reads CASSLYRGSDSPLHF. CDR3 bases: TGTGCCAGCAGTCTATATAGGGGGAGCGATTCACCCCTCCACTTT.

The CDR3 DNA sequence: TGCGCCACTTGGGGCAGTGGAAACACTGAAGCTTTCTTT. As protein: CATWGSGNTEAFF. The rearrangement uses TRBV5-1 and TRBJ1-1; perhaps TRBD1 as D (5 bases). Germline V gives CDR1 SGHRS, CDR2 YFSETQ. Trimming removed 9 bases from V and 2 bases from J, with 14 bases in between. The CDR3 extends over 13 amino acids.

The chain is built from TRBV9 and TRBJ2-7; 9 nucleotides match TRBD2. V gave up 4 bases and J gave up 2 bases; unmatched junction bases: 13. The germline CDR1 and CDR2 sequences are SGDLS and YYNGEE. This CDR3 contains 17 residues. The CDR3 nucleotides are TGTGCCAGCAGCACCCGAATGTGGGTAGCGGGGGCCTACGAGCAGTACTTC. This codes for CASSTRMWVAGAYEQYF.

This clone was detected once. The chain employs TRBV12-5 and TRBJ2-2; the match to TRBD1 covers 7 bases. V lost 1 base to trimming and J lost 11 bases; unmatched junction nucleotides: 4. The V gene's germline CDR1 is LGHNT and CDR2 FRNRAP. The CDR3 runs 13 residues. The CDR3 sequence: CASGLGQGDELFF. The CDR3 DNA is TGTGCTAGTGGTTTGGGACAGGGAGATGAGCTGTTTTTT.

The CDR3 spells CASSQVRSANTGELFF. The CDR3 nucleotides read TGCGCCAGCAGCCAAGTTAGGAGCGCGAACACCGGGGAGCTGTTTTTT. V and J are TRBV4-1 and TRBJ2-2; D gene unclear. CDR1 MGHRA and CDR2 YSYEKL come from the germline V gene. This CDR3 has 16 amino acids. The V and J ends lost 1 base and 0 bases respectively, with 9 bases between them.

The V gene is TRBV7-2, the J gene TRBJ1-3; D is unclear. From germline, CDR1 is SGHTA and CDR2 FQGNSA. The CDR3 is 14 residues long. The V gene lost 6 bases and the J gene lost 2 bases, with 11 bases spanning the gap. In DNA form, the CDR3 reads TGTGCCAGCAGTCCAACCCGTACTGGAAACACCATATATTTT. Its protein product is CASSPTRTGNTIYF.

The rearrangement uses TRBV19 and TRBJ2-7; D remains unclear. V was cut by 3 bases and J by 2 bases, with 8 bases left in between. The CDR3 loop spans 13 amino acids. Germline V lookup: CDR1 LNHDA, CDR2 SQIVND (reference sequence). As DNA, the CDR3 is TGTGCCAGTAGTATCAGTCCGACCTACGAGCAGTACTTC. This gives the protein CASSISPTYEQYF.

The CDR3 loop reads CAISEGGLPYEQYF. In nucleotides, the CDR3 is TGTGCCATCAGTGAGGGGGGGCTACCCTACGAGCAGTACTTC. The V call is TRBV10-3, the J call TRBJ2-7; D possibly matches TRBD1 or TRBD2 (6 bases each). CDR3 size: 14 residues. Trimming shortened V by 2 bases and J by 2 bases, and 10 bases separated the two germline ends. Germline values: CDR1 ENHRY, CDR2 SYGVKD.

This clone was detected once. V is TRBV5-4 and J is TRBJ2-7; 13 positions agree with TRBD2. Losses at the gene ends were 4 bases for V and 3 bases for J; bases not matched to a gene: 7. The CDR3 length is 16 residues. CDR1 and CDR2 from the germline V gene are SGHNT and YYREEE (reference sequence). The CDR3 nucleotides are TGTGCCAGCAGCGTGGGACTAGCGGGATTCAACTACGAGCAGTACTTC. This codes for CASSVGLAGFNYEQYF. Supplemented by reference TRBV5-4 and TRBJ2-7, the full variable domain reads ETGVTQSPTHLIKTRGQQVTLRCSSQSGHNTVSWYQQALGQGPQFIFQYYREEENGRGNFPPRFSGLQFPNYSSELNVNALELDDSALYLCASSVGLAGFNYEQYFGPGTRLTVT.

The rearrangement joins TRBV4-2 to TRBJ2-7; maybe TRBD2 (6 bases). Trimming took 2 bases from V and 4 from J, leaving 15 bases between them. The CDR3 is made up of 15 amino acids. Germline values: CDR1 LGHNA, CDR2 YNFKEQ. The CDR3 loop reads CASSQTPAGTYEQYF. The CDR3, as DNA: TGTGCCAGCAGCCAAACCCCCGCAGGGACTTACGAGCAGTACTTC.

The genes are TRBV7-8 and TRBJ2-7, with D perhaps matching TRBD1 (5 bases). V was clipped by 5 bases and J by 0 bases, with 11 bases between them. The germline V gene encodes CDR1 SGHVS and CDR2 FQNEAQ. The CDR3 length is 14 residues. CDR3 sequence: CASSLGRFSYEQYF. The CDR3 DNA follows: TGTGCCAGCAGCCTGGGGCGTTTCTCCTACGAGCAGTACTTC.

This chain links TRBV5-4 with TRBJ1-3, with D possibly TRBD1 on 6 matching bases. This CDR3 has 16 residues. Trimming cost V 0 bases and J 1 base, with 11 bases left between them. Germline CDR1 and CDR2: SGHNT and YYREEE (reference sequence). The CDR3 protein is CASSLGGGLSGNTIYF. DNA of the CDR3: TGTGCCAGCAGCTTGGGGGGGGGCTTATCTGGAAACACCATATATTTT. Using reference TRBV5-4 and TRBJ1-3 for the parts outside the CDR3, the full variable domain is ETGVTQSPTHLIKTRGQQVTLRCSSQSGHNTVSWYQQALGQGPQFIFQYYREEENGRGNFPPRFSGLQFPNYSSELNVNALELDDSALYLCASSLGGGLSGNTIYFGEGSWLTVV.

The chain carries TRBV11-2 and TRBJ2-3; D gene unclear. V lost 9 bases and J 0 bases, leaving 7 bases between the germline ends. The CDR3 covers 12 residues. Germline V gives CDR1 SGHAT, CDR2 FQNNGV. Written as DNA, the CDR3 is TGTGCCAGTGGACGGAGCACAGATACGCAGTATTTT. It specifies CASGRSTDTQYF.